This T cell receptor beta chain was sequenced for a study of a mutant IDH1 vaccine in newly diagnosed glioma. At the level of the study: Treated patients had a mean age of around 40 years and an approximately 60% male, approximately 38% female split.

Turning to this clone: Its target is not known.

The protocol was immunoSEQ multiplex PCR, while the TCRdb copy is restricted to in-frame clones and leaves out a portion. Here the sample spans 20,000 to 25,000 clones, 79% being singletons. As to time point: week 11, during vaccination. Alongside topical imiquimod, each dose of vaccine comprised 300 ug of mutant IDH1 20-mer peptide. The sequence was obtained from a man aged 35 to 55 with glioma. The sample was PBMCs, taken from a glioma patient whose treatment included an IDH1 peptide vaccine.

This CDR3 reads CASSLVISGSSETQYF. The CDR3 nucleotides read TGTGCCAGCAGCTTAGTTATTAGCGGGAGCTCAGAGACCCAGTACTTC. The chain couples TRBV7-8 to TRBJ2-5; 9 bases agree with TRBD2. Germline values: CDR1 SGHVS, CDR2 FQNEAQ. V lost 1 base to trimming and J lost 4 bases; unmatched junction nucleotides: 7. This CDR3 comprises 16 residues.